The sequence of this TCR beta chain was determined in a study of shared clonotypes between healthy human individuals. The donors, all of them Caucasian adults, lived in Nashville, Tennessee. Into CD45RA+ naive and CD45RA-negative memory subsets, the CD4+ cells were split. An assay was performed, and its level was deep. The data were produced by immunoSEQ multiplex PCR, yet TCRdb's version contains in-frame clones alone and is incomplete. Found here are some 2,500,000 clones, 92% of them singletons; the top ten hold 0.37%. The source material was naive CD4+ T cells from PBMCs. Documented subset: CD45RA+ positively selected. This receptor was taken from a man aged 18-30 years in good health. Some clones in this sample may be carry-over from other donors' samples.

CDR3 sequence: CSVLHPEAADTQYF. The DNA for the CDR3 is TGCAGCGTTCTACACCCTGAAGCGGCAGATACGCAGTATTTT. The chain has TRBV29-1 and TRBJ2-3; a possible D gene is TRBD2 (5 bases). This CDR3 contains 14 residues. Trimming pared 5 bases from V and 4 bases from J, leaving 16 bases between. Germline CDR1 reads SQVTM; CDR2 reads ANQGSEA.